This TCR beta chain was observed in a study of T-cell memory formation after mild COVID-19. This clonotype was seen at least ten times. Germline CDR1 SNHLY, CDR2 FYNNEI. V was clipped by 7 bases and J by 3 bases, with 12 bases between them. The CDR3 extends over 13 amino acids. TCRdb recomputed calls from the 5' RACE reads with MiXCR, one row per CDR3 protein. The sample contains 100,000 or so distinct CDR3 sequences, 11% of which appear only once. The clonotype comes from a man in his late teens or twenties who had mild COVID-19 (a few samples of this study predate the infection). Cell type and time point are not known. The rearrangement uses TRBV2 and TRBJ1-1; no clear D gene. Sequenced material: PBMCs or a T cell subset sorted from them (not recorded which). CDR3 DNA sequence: TGTGCCAGCACCCGATCGCCGGACACTGAAGCTTTCTTT. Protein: CASTRSPDTEAFF. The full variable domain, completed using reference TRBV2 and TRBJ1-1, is EPEVTQTPSHQVTQMGQEVILRCVPISNHLYFYWYRQILGQKVEFLVSFYNNEISEKSEIFDDQFSVERPDGSNFTLKIRSTKLEDSAMYFCASTRSPDTEAFFGQGTRLTVV.